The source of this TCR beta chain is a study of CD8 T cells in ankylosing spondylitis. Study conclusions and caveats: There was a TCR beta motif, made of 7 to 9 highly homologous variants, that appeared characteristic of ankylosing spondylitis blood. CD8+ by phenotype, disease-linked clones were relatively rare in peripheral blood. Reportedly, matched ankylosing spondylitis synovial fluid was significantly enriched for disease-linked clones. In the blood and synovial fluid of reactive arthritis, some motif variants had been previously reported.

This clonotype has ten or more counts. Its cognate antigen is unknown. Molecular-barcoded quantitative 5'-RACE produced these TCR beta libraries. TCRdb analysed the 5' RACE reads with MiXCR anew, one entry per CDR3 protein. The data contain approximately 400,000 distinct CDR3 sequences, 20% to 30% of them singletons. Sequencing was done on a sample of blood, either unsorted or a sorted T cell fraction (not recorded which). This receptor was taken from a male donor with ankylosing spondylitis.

The CDR3 here is CASSPQEPLAAISSYEQYF. DNA of the CDR3: TGTGCCAGCAGCCCCCAAGAACCACTAGCGGCGATAAGCTCCTACGAGCAGTACTTC. The gene calls are TRBV7-6 and TRBJ2-7; 8 bases are shared with TRBD2. The J segment lost 0 bases and the V segment lost 5 bases, leaving 18 bases of the junction unmatched. Germline V gene sequence: CDR1 SGHVS, CDR2 FNYEAQ. The CDR3 is 19 residues long.